Listed below are T cell receptor beta chains from one sample, sequenced in a study of control samples from healthy donors and cancer patients. Measured with immunoSEQ multiplex PCR; TCRdb has only the in-frame clones, and not every one. The profile shows roughly 120,000 clones, approximately 91% of them singletons. The sample consisted of blood. The receptors derive from a woman aged 18-29 years in good health. The CDR3 runs from the conserved cysteine through the conserved F or W. D genes are given only for firm matches. Size tells how often a clone was seen (once, few, many) or the class of an expanded clone, and some rows leave it out.

NA	TRBV7-9	TRBJ1-5	TRBD1	CASNRYRDRDYSNQPQHF	TGTGCCAGCAACCGGTACCGGGACAGGGACTATAGCAATCAGCCCCAGCATTTT
once	TRBV18	TRBJ1-5	NA	CASSPSTGNQPQHF	TGTGCCAGCTCACCCTCGACAGGCAATCAGCCCCAGCATTTT
NA	TRBV28	TRBJ1-2	NA	CASSLWRTEDGYTF	TGTGCCAGCAGTTTATGGCGGACAGAAGATGGCTACACCTTC
NA	TRBV6-4	TRBJ1-4	NA	CASSDSGGPNEKLFF	TGTGCCAGCAGTGACTCCGGGGGCCCTAATGAAAAACTGTTTTTT
NA	TRBV7-3	TRBJ2-1	TRBD2	CASSEPSSGRHEQFF	TGTGCCAGCAGCGAGCCATCTAGCGGGAGACATGAGCAGTTCTTC
once	TRBV5-4	TRBJ2-3	TRBD2	CASSTRSGRATDTQYF	TGTGCCAGCAGCACTCGTAGCGGGAGGGCCACAGATACGCAGTATTTT
NA	TRBV18	TRBJ1-6	TRBD1	CASSPGTGYSPLHF	TGTGCCAGCTCACCAGGGACAGGGTATTCACCCCTCCACTTT
NA	TRBV12-3/TRBV12-4	TRBJ2-7	NA	CASRGSYEQYF	TGTGCCAGCAGGGGTTCCTACGAGCAGTACTTC
once	TRBV28	TRBJ2-3	NA	CASTAGATSGVPDTQYF	TGTGCCAGCACGGCGGGGGCTACTTCTGGGGTCCCAGATACGCAGTATTTT
NA	TRBV24-1	TRBJ2-3	NA	CATSDLLGGTDTQYF	TGTGCCACCAGTGATTTGCTGGGGGGCACAGATACGCAGTATTTT
NA	TRBV29-1	TRBJ2-5	NA	CSVRRETQYF	TGCAGCGTTCGGCGAGAGACCCAGTACTTC
NA	TRBV27	TRBJ1-5	NA	CASSLSRSNQPQHF	TGTGCCAGCAGTTTATCGCGTAGCAATCAGCCCCAGCATTTT
NA	TRBV29-1	TRBJ2-7	TRBD1	CSALTGQGAEQYF	TGCAGCGCACTGACGGGACAGGGGGCCGAGCAGTACTTC
NA	TRBV2	TRBJ1-2	TRBD1	CASNPDRAHNYGYTF	TGTGCCAGCAATCCGGACAGGGCTCACAACTATGGCTACACCTTC
NA	TRBV6-5	TRBJ2-5	NA	CASLSTGQETQYF	TGTGCCAGCCTCTCTACAGGACAAGAGACCCAGTACTTC